This TCR beta chain came from a study of cytomegalovirus exposure and HLA in healthy donors. With V trimmed by 4 bases and J by 5 bases, 10 bases remained unmatched. CDR3 length: 15 residues. Germline V CDR1 and CDR2: MGHRA, YSYEKL. Broader study findings: Common viral pathogens seemed to be connected with several of the most significant clusters, according to a later analysis. Sequence variants that were highly shared formed a cluster that was likely a sequencing artifact.

Donors had nominal health at sampling but likely had unrecorded immune exposures. Use of 60 Vbeta and 13 Jbeta primers characterized the PCR. Measured with immunoSEQ multiplex PCR; TCRdb has only the in-frame clones, and not every one. Of 95,000 to 150,000 clones in the sample, over 9.5% are singletons; the top ten hold approximately 4.5%. Points on this clone: Its target is not known.

V and J are TRBV4-1 and TRBJ2-7; the match to TRBD1 covers 8 bases. The material sequenced was PBMCs. The clonotype comes from a young woman in good health and CMV-seropositive. CDR3 protein: CASSPRTGGSDEQYF. The DNA of the CDR3 is TGCGCCAGCAGCCCAAGAACAGGGGGATCCGACGAGCAGTACTTC.